The 14 T cell receptor beta chains presented below share a single source sample, sequenced in a study of cytomegalovirus exposure and HLA in healthy donors. Primers: 60 Vbeta forward and 13 Jbeta reverse. The protocol was immunoSEQ multiplex PCR, while the TCRdb copy is restricted to in-frame clones and leaves out a portion. The sample consists of 95,000 to 110,000 clones, around 80% of them appearing once. Material: PBMCs. The receptors stem from a man aged 25-45 years in good health and CMV-seropositive.

This sequence joins TRBV5-8 and TRBJ1-2; TRBD1 aligns across 8 bases. This CDR3 is built from 14 residues. CDR1 is SGHTS and CDR2 is YDEGEE in the germline V gene. Trimming removed 5 bases from V and 10 bases from J; junction bases left unmatched: 13. CDR3 coding DNA: TGTGCCAGCAGGGAACTCGGACAGGGAACTGTCTACACCTTC. Protein sequence: CASRELGQGTVYTF.

This clone was counted a single time. The chain recombines TRBV5-1 with TRBJ1-5; TRBD1 might be the D (6 bases). This CDR3 is 15 amino acids long. Germline V gene data show CDR1 as SGHRS and CDR2 as YFSETQ. V was pared by 4 bases and J by 2 bases, with 13 bases between. The CDR3 nucleotides are TGCGCCAGCAGCGTTGAAGGGGGTGGCAATCAGCCCCAGCATTTT. Translated, it gives CASSVEGGGNQPQHF.

The chain joins TRBV12-5 to TRBJ1-1, with 7 bases matching TRBD1. CDR1 and CDR2 (germline): LGHNT, FRNRAP. This CDR3 comprises 15 residues. V was clipped by 3 bases and J by 4 bases; unmatched bases: 8. The CDR3 DNA is TGTGCTAGTGGTTTAGACGGACAGGTGGGCACTGAAGCTTTCTTT. This sequence encodes CASGLDGQVGTEAFF.

V gene TRBV6-1 combines with J gene TRBJ1-1, with 10 positions matching TRBD1. CDR1 is MNHNS, CDR2 SASEGT, per germline. V gave up 7 bases and J gave up 7 bases; unmatched junction bases: 9. This CDR3 spans 14 amino acids. CDR3 residues: CASILGQGTSEAFF. Here the CDR3 DNA reads TGTGCCAGCATATTGGGACAGGGGACAAGTGAAGCTTTCTTT.

V gene TRBV7-9 combines with J gene TRBJ1-6; 8 bases are shared with TRBD1. The CDR3 is made up of 18 amino acids. CDR1 is SEHNR, CDR2 FQNEAQ, per germline (reference sequence). V lost 4 bases to trimming and J lost 7 bases; unmatched junction nucleotides: 15. The CDR3 spells CASSSSGTGGVKNSPLHF. The CDR3 DNA sequence: TGTGCCAGCAGCTCCTCCGGGACAGGTGGGGTGAAGAATTCACCCCTCCACTTT.

The chain carries TRBV30 and TRBJ1-6; 8 bases fit TRBD1. In germline, CDR1 is GTSNPN, CDR2 SVGIG (reference sequence). This CDR3 is 17 amino acids long. V gave up 3 bases and J gave up 4 bases; unmatched junction bases: 11. CDR3 sequence (DNA): TGTGCCTGGAGGTCCCTGCCCCGGGACAGGTATAATTCACCCCTCCACTTT. It translates to CAWRSLPRDRYNSPLHF.

The rearrangement joins TRBV5-1 to TRBJ1-1; D unresolved. This CDR3 is built from 13 residues. Trimming removed 2 bases from V and 4 bases from J, with 9 bases in between. Germline lookup yields CDR1 SGHRS and CDR2 YFSETQ. The CDR3: CASSFLAVTEAFF. The DNA for the CDR3 is TGCGCCAGCAGCTTCCTAGCAGTCACTGAAGCTTTCTTT.

J is TRBJ2-7 and V is TRBV14, with D possibly being TRBD1 (6 bases). There are 18 residues in the CDR3. CDR1 SGHDN and CDR2 FVKESK come from the germline V gene. V lost 2 bases and J lost 3, with 23 bases in between. CDR3 coding DNA: TGTGCCAGCAGCCAATCAAGGGCAGGGGTGGTCAAAATCTACGAGCAGTACTTC. Translated: CASSQSRAGVVKIYEQYF.

The rearrangement joins TRBV6-5 to TRBJ2-5; weak D call: TRBD1 (7 bases). The CDR3 is 15 amino acids. The V end lost 4 bases, the J end lost 2 bases, and 14 bases lay between the germline ends. The germline gives CDR1 MNHEY, CDR2 SVGAGI. In DNA, the CDR3 is TGTGCCAGCAGTTTCACGACAGGGAGGCAAGAGACCCAGTACTTC. It is translated as CASSFTTGRQETQYF.

The CDR3 is CASSLGALAGSTDTQYF. CDR3 nucleotides: TGTGCCAGCAGCTTGGGTGCACTAGCGGGAAGCACAGATACGCAGTATTTT. The rearrangement uses TRBV11-2 and TRBJ2-3; 10 bases are shared with TRBD2. The CDR3 totals 17 residues. Germline loops: CDR1 SGHAT, CDR2 FQNNGV. V was pared by 3 bases and J by 0 bases, with 6 bases of the junction left unmatched.

This chain joins TRBV19 and TRBJ1-1, with D tentatively TRBD1 (6 bases). V was pared by 5 bases and J by 7 bases, with 17 bases between. The germline V gene encodes CDR1 LNHDA and CDR2 SQIVND (reference sequence). The CDR3 is 14 amino acids. The CDR3 DNA reads TGTGCCAGTAGTGTTCTCGGGACATCGATTGAAGCTTTCTTT. It yields the protein CASSVLGTSIEAFF.

The chain combines TRBV5-6 with TRBJ2-7, with 8 positions matching TRBD1. Germline V gene lookup returns CDR1 SGHDT and CDR2 YYEEEE. The junction had 2 bases not matched to a gene; V was cut back by 2 bases and J by 1 base. The CDR3 is made up of 14 amino acids. CDR3 bases: TGTGCCAGCAGCTTCGGACAGGGATCCTACGAGCAGTACTTC. Translation: CASSFGQGSYEQYF.

This clone showed up just a few times. The genes are TRBV7-9 and TRBJ1-2; D is perhaps TRBD1 (6 bases). Germline lookup yields CDR1 SEHNR and CDR2 FQNEAQ (reference sequence). The CDR3 loop spans 14 amino acids. V lost 1 base, J lost 2 bases, and 8 bases lay in between. The CDR3 region is CASSLETGNYGYTF. The CDR3 DNA reads TGTGCCAGCAGCTTAGAAACAGGGAACTATGGCTACACCTTC.

The rearrangement uses TRBV18 and TRBJ1-2; no definite D call. Trimming shortened V by 6 bases and J by 0 bases, and 26 bases separated the two germline ends. Germline V gives CDR1 KGHSH, CDR2 LQKENI. There are 19 residues in the CDR3. The CDR3 sequence: CASSRRKTSFAHSNYGYTF. The CDR3 nucleotides read TGTGCCAGCTCGCGTCGTAAAACGTCCTTCGCTCATTCTAACTATGGCTACACCTTC.